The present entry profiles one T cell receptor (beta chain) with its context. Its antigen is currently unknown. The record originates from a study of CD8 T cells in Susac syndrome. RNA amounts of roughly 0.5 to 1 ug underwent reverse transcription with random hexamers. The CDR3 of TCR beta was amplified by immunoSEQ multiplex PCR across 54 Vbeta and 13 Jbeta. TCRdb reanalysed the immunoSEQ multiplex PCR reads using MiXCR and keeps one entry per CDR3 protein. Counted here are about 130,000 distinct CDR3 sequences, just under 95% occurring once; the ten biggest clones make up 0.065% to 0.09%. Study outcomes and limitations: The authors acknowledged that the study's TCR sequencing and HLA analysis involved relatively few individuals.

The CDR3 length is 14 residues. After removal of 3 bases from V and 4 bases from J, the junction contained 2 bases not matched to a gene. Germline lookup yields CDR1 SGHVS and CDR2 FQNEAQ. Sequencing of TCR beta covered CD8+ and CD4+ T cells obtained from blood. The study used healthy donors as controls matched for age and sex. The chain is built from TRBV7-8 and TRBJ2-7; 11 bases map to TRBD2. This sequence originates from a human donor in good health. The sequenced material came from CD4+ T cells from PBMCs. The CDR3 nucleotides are TGTGCCAGCAGCTTCGGGACTAGCGGATACGAGCAGTACTTC. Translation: CASSFGTSGYEQYF.